This T cell receptor beta chain was sequenced in a study of regulatory T cells in long-lasting Graves disease. CDR3 regions were amplified by Arm-PCR using iRepertoire HTBI primers to build TCR beta libraries. TCRdb reprocessed the multiplex PCR reads with MiXCR, giving one entry per CDR3 protein. The profile shows about 470,000 distinct CDR3 sequences, about 22% of them singletons. Documented time point: persistent/refractory GD, antithyroid drugs over 5 years with positive TRAb. PBMC-derived RNA was used for the TCR library. The germline V gene encodes CDR1 SGHTA and CDR2 FQGTGA. V gave up 4 bases and J gave up 5 bases, with 17 bases separating them. The CDR3 loop spans 15 amino acids.

The chain joins TRBV7-3 to TRBJ1-1; tentatively, D is TRBD1 (5 bases). The material sequenced was peripheral blood mononuclear cells (PBMCs), taken when the disease was refractory, from a patient treated with antithyroid drugs. The sequence derives from a female donor with Graves disease. CDR3 bases: TGTGCCAGCAGCTCCAGTAAGGGGATTAGGACTGAAGCTTTCTTT. It encodes CASSSSKGIRTEAFF.